This T cell receptor beta chain was observed in a study of vaccination effects on CD4 cells after COVID-19. Assay used: immunoSEQ multiplex PCR; TCRdb lists only in-frame clones, some missing. The table records about 41,000 clones, roughly 70% of them present only once. Before sequencing, viral peptide pools were used by the ViraFEST assay to expand antigen-specific CD4+ T cells. Subsequent to 10 days of culture, CD4+ T cells were isolated. Vaccinated recipients, who were negative for nucleocapsid antibodies, had no history of SARS-CoV-2 infection. V shed 6 bases, J shed 5 bases, and the junction held 8 bases outside the gene matches. The CDR3 consists of 15 residues. The germline gives CDR1 LNHDA, CDR2 SQIVND (reference sequence). Study observations and caveats: In the late period after vaccination, infection- and vaccine-induced clones contracted markedly.

This clone was picked up a small number of times. Its antigen is as yet unknown. The chain carries TRBV19 and TRBJ2-2, with 8 bases that match TRBD1. The clonotype was recovered from a human donor who received a COVID-19 vaccine. The sample consisted of CD4+ T cells from PBMCs cultured with HCoV-OC43 spike peptides, taken before COVID-19 vaccination. Stated subset: HCoV-OC43 spike overlapping peptide pool stimulation. CDR3 loop: CASRRTGLFTGELFF. The CDR3 nucleotides read TGTGCCAGTAGAAGGACAGGGCTTTTTACCGGGGAGCTGTTTTTT.